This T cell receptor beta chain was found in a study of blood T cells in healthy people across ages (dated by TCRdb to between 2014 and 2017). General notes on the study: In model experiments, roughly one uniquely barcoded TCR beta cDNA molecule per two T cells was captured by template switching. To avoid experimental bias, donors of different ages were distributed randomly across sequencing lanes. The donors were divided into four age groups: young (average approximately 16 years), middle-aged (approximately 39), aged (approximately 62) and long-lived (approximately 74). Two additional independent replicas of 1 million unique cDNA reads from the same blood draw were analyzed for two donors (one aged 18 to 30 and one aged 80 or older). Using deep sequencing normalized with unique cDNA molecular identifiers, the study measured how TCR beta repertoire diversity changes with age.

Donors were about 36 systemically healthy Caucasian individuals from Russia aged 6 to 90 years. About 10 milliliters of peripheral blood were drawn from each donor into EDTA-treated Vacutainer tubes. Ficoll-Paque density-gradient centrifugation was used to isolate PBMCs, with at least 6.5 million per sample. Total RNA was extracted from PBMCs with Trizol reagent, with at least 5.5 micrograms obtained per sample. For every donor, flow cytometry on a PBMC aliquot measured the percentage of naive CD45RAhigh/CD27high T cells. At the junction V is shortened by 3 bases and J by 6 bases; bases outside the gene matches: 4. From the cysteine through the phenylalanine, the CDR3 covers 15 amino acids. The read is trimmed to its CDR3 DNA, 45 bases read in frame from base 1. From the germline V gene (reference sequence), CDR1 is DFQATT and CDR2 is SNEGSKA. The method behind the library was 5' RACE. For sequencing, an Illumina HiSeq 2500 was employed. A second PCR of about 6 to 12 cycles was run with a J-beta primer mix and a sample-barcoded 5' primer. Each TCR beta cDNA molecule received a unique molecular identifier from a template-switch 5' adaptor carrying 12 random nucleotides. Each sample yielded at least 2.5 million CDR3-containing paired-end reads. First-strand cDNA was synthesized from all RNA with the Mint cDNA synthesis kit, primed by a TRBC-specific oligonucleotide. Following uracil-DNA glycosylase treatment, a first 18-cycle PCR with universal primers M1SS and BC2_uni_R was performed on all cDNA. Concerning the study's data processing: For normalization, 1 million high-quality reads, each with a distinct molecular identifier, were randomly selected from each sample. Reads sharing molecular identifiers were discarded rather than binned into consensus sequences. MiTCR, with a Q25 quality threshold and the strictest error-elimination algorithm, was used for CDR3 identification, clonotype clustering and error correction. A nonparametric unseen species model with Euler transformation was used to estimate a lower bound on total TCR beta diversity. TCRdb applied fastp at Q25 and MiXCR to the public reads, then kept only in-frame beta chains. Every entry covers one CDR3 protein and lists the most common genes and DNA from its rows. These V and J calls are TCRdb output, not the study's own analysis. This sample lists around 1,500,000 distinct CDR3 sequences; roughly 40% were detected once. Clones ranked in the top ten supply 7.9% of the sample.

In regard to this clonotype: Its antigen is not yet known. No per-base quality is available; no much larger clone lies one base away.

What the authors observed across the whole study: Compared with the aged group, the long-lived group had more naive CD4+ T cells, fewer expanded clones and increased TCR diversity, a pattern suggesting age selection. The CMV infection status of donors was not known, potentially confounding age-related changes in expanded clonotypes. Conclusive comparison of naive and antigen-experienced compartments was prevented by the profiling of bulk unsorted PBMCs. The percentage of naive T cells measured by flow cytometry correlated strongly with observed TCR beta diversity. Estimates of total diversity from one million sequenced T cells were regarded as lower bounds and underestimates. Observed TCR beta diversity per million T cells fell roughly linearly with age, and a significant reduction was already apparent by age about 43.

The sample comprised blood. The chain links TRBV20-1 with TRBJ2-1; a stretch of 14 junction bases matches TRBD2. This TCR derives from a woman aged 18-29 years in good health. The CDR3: CSASTGLAGVNEQFF. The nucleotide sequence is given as TGCAGTGCTAGTACGGGACTAGCGGGAGTCAATGAGCAGTTCTTC.